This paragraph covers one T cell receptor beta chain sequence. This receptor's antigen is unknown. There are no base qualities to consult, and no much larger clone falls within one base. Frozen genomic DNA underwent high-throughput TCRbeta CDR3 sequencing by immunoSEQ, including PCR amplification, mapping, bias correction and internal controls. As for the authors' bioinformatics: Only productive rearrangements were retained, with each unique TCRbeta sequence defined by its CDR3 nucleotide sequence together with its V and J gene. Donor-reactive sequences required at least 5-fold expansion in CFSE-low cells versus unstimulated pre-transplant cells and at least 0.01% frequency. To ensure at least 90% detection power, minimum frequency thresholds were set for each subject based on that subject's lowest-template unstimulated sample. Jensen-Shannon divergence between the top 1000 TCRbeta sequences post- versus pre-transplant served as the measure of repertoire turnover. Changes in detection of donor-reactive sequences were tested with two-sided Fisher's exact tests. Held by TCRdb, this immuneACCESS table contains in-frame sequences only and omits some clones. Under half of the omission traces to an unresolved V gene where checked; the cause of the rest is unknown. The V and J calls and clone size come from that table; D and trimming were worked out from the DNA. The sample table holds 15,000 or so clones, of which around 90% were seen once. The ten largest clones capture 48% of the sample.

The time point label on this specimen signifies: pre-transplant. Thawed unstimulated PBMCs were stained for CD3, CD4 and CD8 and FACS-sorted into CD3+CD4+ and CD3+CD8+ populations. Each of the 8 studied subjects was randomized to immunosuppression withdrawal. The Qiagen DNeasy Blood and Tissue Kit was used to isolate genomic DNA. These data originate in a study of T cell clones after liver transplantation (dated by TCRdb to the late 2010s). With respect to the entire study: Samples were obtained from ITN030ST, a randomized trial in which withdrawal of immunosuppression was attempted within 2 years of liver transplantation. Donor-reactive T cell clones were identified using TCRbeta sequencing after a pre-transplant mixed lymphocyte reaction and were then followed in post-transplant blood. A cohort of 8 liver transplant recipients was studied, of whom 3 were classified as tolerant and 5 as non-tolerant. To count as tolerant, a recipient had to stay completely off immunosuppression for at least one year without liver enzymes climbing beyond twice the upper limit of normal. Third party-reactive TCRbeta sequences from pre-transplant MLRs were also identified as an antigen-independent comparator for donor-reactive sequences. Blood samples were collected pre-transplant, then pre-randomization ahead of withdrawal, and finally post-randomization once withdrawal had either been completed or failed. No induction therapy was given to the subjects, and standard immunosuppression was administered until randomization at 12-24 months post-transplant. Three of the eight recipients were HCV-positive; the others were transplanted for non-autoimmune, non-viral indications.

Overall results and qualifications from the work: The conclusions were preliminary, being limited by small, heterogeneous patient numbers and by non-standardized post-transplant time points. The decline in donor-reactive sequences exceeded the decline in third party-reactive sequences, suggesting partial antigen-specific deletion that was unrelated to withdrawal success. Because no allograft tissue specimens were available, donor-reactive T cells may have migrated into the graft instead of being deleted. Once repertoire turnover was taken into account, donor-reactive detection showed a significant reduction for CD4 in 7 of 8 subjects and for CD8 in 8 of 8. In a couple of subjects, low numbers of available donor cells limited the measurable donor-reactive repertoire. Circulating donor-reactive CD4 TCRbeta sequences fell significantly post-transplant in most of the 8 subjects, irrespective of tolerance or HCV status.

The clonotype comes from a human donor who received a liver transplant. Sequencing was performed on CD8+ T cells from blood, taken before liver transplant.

The nucleotide sequence is TGTGCCAGCAGTTACGTCTGGACTAGGAGCAGCAATGAGCAGTTCTTC. The translation is CASSYVWTRSSNEQFF. The sequence links TRBV6-5 to TRBJ2-1; 7 middle bases align to TRBD2. The germline V gene yields MNHEY for CDR1 and SVGAGI for CDR2. Taken from cysteine to phenylalanine, the CDR3 has 16 residues. Kept here is only the CDR3 DNA, which spans 48 bases and is read in frame from base 1. After removal of 2 bases from V and 6 bases from J, the junction retains 10 bases not matched to a gene.